This TCR beta chain comes out of a study of vaccination and CD4 T cells after COVID-19. The germline V gene has CDR1 SGDLS and CDR2 YYNGEE. Trimming left V 0 bases short and J 0 bases short, with 16 bases between. The CDR3 extends over 19 amino acids. The Oncomine TCR Beta short-read assay was applied to DNA of cultured CD4+ T cells. Someone extracted genomic DNA from cultured CD4+ T cells. TCRdb recomputed calls from the PCR reads with MiXCR, one row per CDR3 protein. Here the sample spans about 9,700 distinct CDR3 sequences, about 44% being singletons. Findings and caveats of the study: Data came from relatively few convalescent patients and lacked early post-infection timepoints.

Noted treatment: roughly 10-day PBMC culture with coronavirus spike peptide pools or control peptides (ViraFEST assay). From the unexposed donor, CD4+ T cells were collected ahead of the COVID-19 pandemic (2011-2018). T cells were expanded with peptide pools, and expanded clonotypes were identified by TCR sequencing. As to this clonotype: Its antigen is as yet unknown.

The source of this sequence is a human donor in good health. What was sequenced was CD4+ T cells from blood, cultured in vitro. V usage is TRBV9 and J usage is TRBJ2-6, with no clear D. For the CDR3, the DNA is TGTGCCAGCAGCGTAGGTATGGATCAGGAGAGCTCTGGGGCCAACGTCCTGACTTTC. Translation gives CASSVGMDQESSGANVLTF.